This TCR beta chain was identified during a study of T cell repertoires and HLA-DP antigens. The PCR primers covered 54 TRBV and 13 TRBJ segments. Data came from immunoSEQ multiplex PCR; TCRdb stores just in-frame clones and leaves some out. In the table there are about 110,000 clones, more than 85% of which are singletons. This CDR3 comprises 19 residues. Trimming took 1 base from V and 0 from J; bases not matched to a gene: 11. The germline CDR1 and CDR2 sequences are SEHNR and FQNEAQ (reference sequence). Points on this clone: Its antigen is currently unknown.

The sequencing sample was made of CD4+ T cells from PBMCs. The origin of this receptor is a woman aged 18-29 years in good health and CMV-seronegative. The V and J genes are TRBV7-9 and TRBJ1-4; 7 bases match TRBD1. Here the CDR3 DNA reads TGTGCCAGCAGCTTAGTATGGCAGGGGGAGTCGGCAACTAATGAAAAACTGTTTTTT. Translating it yields CASSLVWQGESATNEKLFF.